This T cell receptor (beta chain) is from a study of CD8 T cells in ankylosing spondylitis. Looked up from germline, CDR1 is MDHEN and CDR2 is SYDVKM. The V and J ends lost 6 bases and 2 bases, in that order; junction bases with no gene match: 7. The CDR3 contains 15 residues. This clonotype was observed a handful of times. TCRdb ran MiXCR on the 5' RACE reads and lists one entry per CDR3 protein. The sample has about 160,000 distinct CDR3 sequences, under 45% seen once. The chain is built from TRBV28 and TRBJ1-2; 9 positions agree with TRBD1. The sequence derives from a male donor with ankylosing spondylitis. The material sequenced was synovial fluid, either unsorted or a sorted T cell fraction (not recorded which). The CDR3 is CASRCGDRENYGYTF. The CDR3 nucleotides read TGTGCCAGCAGATGTGGGGACAGGGAAAACTATGGCTACACCTTC.